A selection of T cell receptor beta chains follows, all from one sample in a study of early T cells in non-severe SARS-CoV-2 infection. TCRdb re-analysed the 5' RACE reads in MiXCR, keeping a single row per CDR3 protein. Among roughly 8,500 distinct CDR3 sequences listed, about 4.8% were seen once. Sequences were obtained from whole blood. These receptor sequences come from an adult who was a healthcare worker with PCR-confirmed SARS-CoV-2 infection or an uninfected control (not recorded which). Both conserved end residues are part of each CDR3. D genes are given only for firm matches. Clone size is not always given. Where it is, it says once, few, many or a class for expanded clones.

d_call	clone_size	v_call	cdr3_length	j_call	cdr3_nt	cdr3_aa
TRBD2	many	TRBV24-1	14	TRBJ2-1	TGTGCCACCGCAGACCCGGGACTAGCGACTGAGCAGTTCTTC	CATADPGLATEQFF
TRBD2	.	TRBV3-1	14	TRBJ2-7	TGTGCCAGCAGCCAAGATCCGGCGGGAGACGAGCAGTACTTC	CASSQDPAGDEQYF
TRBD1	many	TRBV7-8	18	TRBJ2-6	TGTGCCAGCAGCCCAACGACAGACAGGGATAATGGGGCCAACGTCCTGACTTTC	CASSPTTDRDNGANVLTF
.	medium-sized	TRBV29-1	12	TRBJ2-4	TGCAGCGTTGAAGGGACAGAAAACATTCAGTACTTC	CSVEGTENIQYF
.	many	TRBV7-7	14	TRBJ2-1	TGTGCCAGCAGCTCCTTGGGTCTAGACGATGAGCAGTTCTTC	CASSSLGLDDEQFF
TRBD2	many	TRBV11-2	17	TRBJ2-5	TGTGCCAGCAGCTCCCCCACCTTAGCGGGCGTAGGGGAGACCCAGTACTTC	CASSSPTLAGVGETQYF
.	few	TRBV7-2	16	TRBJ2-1	TGTGCCAGCAGCTTAGTTGGGGGTAATACCTACAATGAGCAGTTCTTC	CASSLVGGNTYNEQFF
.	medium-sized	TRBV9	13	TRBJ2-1	TGTGCCAGCAGCGGAACCCCGAAGGGTGAGCAGTTCTTC	CASSGTPKGEQFF
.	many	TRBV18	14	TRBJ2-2	TGTGCCAGCTCTACCTACAAGGGCACCGGGGAGCTGTTTTTT	CASSTYKGTGELFF
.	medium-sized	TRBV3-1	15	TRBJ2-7	TGTGCCAGCAGCCAAGTTCTGGACCCGCGGTACGAGCAGTACTTC	CASSQVLDPRYEQYF
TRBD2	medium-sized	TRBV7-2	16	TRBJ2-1	TGTGCCAGCAGCTTAACTAGCGGGAGTTCCGGCAATGAGCAGTTCTTC	CASSLTSGSSGNEQFF
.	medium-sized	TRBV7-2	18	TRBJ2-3	TGTGCCAGCTTCCGCGGCCGACGGGACTCCGTATTCACAGATACGCAGTATTTT	CASFRGRRDSVFTDTQYF
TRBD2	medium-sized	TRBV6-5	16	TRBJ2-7	TGTGCCAGCAGTTACGGGACTAGCGCCTACTCCTACGAGCAGTACTTC	CASSYGTSAYSYEQYF
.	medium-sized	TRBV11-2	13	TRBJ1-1	TGTGCCAGCAGCTTAGATTCGGCGCGTGAAGCTTTCTTT	CASSLDSAREAFF
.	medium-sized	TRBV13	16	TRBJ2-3	TGTGCCAGCAGCCCCCGAGAGAGGGCTAGCACAGATACGCAGTATTTT	CASSPRERASTDTQYF
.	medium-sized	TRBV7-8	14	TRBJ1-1	TGTGCCAGCAGCCCCGGGACAACGAACACTGAAGCTTTCTTT	CASSPGTTNTEAFF
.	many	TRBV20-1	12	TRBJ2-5	TGCAGTGCTAGACAGACCAGGGAGACCCAGTACTTC	CSARQTRETQYF
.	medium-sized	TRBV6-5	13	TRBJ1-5	TGTGCCAGCAGCTTCAACAGGCATCAGCCCCAGCATTTT	CASSFNRHQPQHF
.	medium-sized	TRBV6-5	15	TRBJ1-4	TGTGCCAGCAGTTACGGGTTCAGAGAAAATGAAAAACTGTTTTTT	CASSYGFRENEKLFF
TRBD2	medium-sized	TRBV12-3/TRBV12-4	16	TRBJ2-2	TGTGCCAGCAGTTTGACTAGCGGGACGGACACCGGGGAGCTGTTTTTT	CASSLTSGTDTGELFF
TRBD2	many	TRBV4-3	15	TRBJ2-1	TGCGCCAGCAGCCAAACTAGCGGGAGTTTCGGTGAGCAGTTCTTC	CASSQTSGSFGEQFF
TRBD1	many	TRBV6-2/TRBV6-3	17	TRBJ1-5	TGTGCCAGCAAAGTTTCCCTTCGACAGGGAGGGGGTCAGCCCCAGCATTTT	CASKVSLRQGGGQPQHF
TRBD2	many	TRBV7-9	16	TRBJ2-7	TGTGCCAGCAGCTTAGTAGTCTCTAGCGGGAGTGACGAGCAGTACTTC	CASSLVVSSGSDEQYF
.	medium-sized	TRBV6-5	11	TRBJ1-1	TGTGCCAGCAGTTACAGGACTGAAGCTTTCTTT	CASSYRTEAFF
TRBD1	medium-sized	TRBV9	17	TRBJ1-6	TGTGCCAGCAGCGTAGCGACAGGGTTGGAGAATAATTCACCCCTCCACTTT	CASSVATGLENNSPLHF
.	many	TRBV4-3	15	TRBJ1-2	TGCGCCAGCAGCCAAGATCGAACCTCTAACTATGGCTACACCTTC	CASSQDRTSNYGYTF
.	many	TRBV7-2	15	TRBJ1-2	TGTGCCAGCAGCCCGAGAGGGGCGTCTAACTATGGCTACACCTTC	CASSPRGASNYGYTF
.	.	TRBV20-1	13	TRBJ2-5	TGCAGTGCTAATGTGGGTCCGGTGGAGACCCAGTACTTC	CSANVGPVETQYF
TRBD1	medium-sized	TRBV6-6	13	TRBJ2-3	TGTGCCACCACGACAGGGGATCCATCCGCGCAGTATTTT	CATTTGDPSAQYF
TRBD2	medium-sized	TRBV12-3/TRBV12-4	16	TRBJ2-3	TGTGCCAGCAGTTTTTTAGCGGGGGTGGGCACAGATACGCAGTATTTT	CASSFLAGVGTDTQYF
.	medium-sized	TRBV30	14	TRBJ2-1	TGTGCCTGGCTTCGACAGAGCTCCTACAATGAGCAGTTCTTC	CAWLRQSSYNEQFF
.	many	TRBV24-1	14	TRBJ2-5	TGTGCCACCAGTGATTTGGCAGCGCAAGAGACCCAGTACTTC	CATSDLAAQETQYF
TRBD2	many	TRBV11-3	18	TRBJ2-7	TGTGCCAGCAGCATCGGGACTAGCGGGGAGGGACGCTCCTACGAGCAGTACTTC	CASSIGTSGEGRSYEQYF
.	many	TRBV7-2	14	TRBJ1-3	TGTGCCAGCAGCTTAGCGGGCCGGGGAAACACCATATATTTT	CASSLAGRGNTIYF
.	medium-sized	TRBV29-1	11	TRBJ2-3	TGCAGCGTTCTGGGGCTCGATACGCAGTATTTT	CSVLGLDTQYF
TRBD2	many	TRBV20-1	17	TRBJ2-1	TGCAGTGCTAGAGATTCCAGCGGGAGTTACTCCTACAATGAGCAGTTCTTC	CSARDSSGSYSYNEQFF
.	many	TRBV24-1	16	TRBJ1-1	TGTGCCACCAGTGATACCCAAACAGGGCTTCACACTGAAGCTTTCTTT	CATSDTQTGLHTEAFF
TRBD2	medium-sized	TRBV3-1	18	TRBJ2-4	TGTGCCAGCAGCCAAGGCCTAGCGGGAGGATTAGCCAAAAACATTCAGTACTTC	CASSQGLAGGLAKNIQYF
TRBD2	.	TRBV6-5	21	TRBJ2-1	TGTGCCAGCAGCCCTCGGACTAGCGGGAGGGCCGCGGCACCTGGGGGGGGTGAGCAGTTCTTC	CASSPRTSGRAAAPGGGEQFF
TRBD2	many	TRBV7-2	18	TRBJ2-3	TGTGCCAGCAGCTTAGGTCTAGCGGGAGCGGCATTCACAGATACGCAGTATTTT	CASSLGLAGAAFTDTQYF
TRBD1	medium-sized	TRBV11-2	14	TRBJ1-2	TGTGCCAGCAGCCTAGCTTCGCAGGGGGCAGGCTACACCTTC	CASSLASQGAGYTF